The entry that follows covers one T cell receptor beta chain sequence. This specimen comes from a study of blood T cell repertoires in COVID-19. Study at large: The United States, Italy and Spain supplied acute and convalescent COVID-19 samples.

The CDR3 runs 14 residues. In germline, CDR1 is SEHNR, CDR2 FQNEAQ (reference sequence). V lost 3 bases to trimming and J lost 11 bases; unmatched junction nucleotides: 7. Original data processing: Researchers report that nucleated cell counts were estimated from reference gene primer amplification. The assay was immunoSEQ multiplex PCR, and TCRdb's table has in-frame clones only and misses some. V and J calls and clone size are those listed in that table; D and trimming were worked out from the DNA. The data show roughly 250,000 clones, 88% seen once. The origin of this receptor is a man aged 55 to 70 who had recovered from COVID-19. The material sequenced was peripheral blood. The chain recombines TRBV7-9 with TRBJ1-6; TRBD1 matches 7 bases. The CDR3 reads CASSLTGNSAPLHF. CDR3 coding DNA: TGTGCCAGCAGCTTGACAGGGAATAGCGCACCCCTCCACTTT.